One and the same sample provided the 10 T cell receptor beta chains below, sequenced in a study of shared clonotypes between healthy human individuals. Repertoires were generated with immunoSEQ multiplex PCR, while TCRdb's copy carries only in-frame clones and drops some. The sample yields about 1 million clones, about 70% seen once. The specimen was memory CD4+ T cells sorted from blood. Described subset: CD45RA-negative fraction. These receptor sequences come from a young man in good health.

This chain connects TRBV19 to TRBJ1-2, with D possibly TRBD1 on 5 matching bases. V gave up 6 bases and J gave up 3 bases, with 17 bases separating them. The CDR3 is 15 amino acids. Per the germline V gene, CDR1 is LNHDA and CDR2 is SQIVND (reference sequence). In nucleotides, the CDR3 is TGTGCCAGTAGCCCACAGGAGTCTTCGCACTATGGCTACACCTTC. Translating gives CASSPQESSHYGYTF.

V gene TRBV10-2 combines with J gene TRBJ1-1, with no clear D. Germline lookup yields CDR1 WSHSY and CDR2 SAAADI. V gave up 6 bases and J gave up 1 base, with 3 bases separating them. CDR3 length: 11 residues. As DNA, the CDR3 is TGCGCCAGCAGGCAGAACACTGAAGCTTTCTTT. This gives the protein CASRQNTEAFF.

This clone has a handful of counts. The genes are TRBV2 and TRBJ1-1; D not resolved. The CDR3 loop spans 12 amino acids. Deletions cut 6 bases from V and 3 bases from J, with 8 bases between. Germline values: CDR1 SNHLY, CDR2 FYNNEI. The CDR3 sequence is CASRLGDTEAFF. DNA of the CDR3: TGTGCCAGCAGGCTGGGAGACACTGAAGCTTTCTTT.

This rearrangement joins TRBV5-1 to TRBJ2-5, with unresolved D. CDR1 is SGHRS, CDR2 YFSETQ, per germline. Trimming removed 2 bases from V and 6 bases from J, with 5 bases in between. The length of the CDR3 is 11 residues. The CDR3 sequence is CASSLVQTQYF. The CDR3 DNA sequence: TGCGCCAGCAGCTTAGTACAGACCCAGTACTTC.

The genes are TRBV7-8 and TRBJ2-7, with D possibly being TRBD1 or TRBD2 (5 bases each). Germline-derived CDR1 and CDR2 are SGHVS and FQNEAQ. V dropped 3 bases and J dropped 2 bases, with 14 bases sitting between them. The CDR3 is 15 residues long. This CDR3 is CASSFREQVTYEQYF. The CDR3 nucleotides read TGTGCCAGCAGCTTTCGGGAACAGGTTACCTACGAGCAGTACTTC.

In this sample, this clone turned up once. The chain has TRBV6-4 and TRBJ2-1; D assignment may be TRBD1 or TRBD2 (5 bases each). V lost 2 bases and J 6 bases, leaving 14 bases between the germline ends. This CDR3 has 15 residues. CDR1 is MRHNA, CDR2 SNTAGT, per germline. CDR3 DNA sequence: TGTGCCAGCAGTGACCAACGGGGCGCGATCAATGAGCAGTTCTTC. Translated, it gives CASSDQRGAINEQFF.

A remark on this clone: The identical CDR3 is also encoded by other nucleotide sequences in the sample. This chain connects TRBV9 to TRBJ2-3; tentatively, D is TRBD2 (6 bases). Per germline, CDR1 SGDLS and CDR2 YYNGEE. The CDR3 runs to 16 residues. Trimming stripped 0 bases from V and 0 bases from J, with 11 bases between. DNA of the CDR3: TGTGCCAGCAGCGTAGTGGGGCTAGCGAGCACAGATACGCAGTATTTT. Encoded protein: CASSVVGLASTDTQYF.

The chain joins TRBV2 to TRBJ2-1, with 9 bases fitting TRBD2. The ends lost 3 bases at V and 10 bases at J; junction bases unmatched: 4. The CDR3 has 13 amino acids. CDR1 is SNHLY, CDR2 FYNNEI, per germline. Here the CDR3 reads CASSEYLAGEQFF. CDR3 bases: TGTGCCAGCAGTGAGTACCTAGCGGGGGAGCAGTTCTTC.

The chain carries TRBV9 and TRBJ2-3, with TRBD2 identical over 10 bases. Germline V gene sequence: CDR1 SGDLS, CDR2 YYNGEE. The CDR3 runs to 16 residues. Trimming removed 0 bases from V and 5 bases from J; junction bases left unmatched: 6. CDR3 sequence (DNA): TGTGCCAGCAGCGTAGCGGAAGCGGGAGGGCGAGATACGCAGTATTTT. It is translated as CASSVAEAGGRDTQYF.

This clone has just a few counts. CDR3 protein: CASTQRGWNEQFF. CDR3 DNA: TGTGCCAGTACCCAGCGGGGCTGGAATGAGCAGTTCTTC. This chain uses TRBV19 with TRBJ2-1; the match to TRBD2 covers 7 bases. Trimming cost V 7 bases and J 7 bases; bases outside gene matches: 7. CDR1 LNHDA and CDR2 SQIVND come from the germline V gene (reference sequence). The CDR3 has 13 residues.